This section outlines one T cell receptor beta chain sequence together with its context. Authors' processing steps: Reference gene primer amplification gave estimated nucleated cell counts. The data were produced by immunoSEQ multiplex PCR, yet TCRdb's version contains in-frame clones alone and is incomplete. That table furnishes V, J and clone size, whereas the DNA furnished D and trimming. The table has some 100,000 clones, about 92% seen once. The germline V and J ends were trimmed by 2 bases and 5 bases, with 8 bases remaining between them. This CDR3 is 13 amino acids long. Germline CDR1 reads SGHTS; CDR2 reads YDEGEE. The source of the sample is a study of blood T cell repertoires in COVID-19. Overall study: Samples taken during acute and convalescent COVID-19 were collected in the United States, Italy and Spain. T cells, B-cell-depleted T cells, or PBMCs supplied cDNA or gDNA.

Source material: peripheral blood. The TCR was taken from a man between 45 and 60 years old with active COVID-19. The chain has TRBV5-8 and TRBJ2-1, with a possible D match to TRBD1 (5 bases). Here the CDR3 DNA reads TGTGCCAGCAGCTTCTCGACAGACAATGAGCAGTTCTTC. Protein sequence: CASSFSTDNEQFF.